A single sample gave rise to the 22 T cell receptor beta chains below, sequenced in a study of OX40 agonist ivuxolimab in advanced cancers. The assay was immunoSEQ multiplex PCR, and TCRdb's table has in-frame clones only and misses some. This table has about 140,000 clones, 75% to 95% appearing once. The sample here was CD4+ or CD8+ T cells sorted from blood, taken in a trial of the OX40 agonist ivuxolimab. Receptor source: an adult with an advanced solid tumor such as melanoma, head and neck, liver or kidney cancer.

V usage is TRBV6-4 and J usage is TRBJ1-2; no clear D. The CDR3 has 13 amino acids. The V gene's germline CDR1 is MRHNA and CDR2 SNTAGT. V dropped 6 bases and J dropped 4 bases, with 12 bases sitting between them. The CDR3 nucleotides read TGTGCCAGCAGCGATGGGTCAGGCTATGGCTACACCTTC. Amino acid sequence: CASSDGSGYGYTF.

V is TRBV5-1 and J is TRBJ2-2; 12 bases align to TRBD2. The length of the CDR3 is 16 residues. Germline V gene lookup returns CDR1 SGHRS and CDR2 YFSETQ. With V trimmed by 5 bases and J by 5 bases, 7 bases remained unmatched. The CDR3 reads CASRAPLAGGTGELFF. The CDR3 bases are TGCGCCAGCAGGGCCCCCCTAGCGGGAGGGACCGGGGAGCTGTTTTTT.

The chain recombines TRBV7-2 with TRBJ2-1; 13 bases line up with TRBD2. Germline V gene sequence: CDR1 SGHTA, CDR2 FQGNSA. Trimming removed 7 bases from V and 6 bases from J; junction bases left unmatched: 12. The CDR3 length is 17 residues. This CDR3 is CASNQRTSGRGLNEQFF. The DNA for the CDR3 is TGTGCCAGCAACCAGCGGACTAGCGGGAGAGGTCTCAATGAGCAGTTCTTC.

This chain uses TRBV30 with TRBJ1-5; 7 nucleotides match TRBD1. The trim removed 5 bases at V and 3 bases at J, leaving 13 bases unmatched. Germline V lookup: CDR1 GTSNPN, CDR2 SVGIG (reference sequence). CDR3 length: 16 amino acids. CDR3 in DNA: TGTGCCTGGTCCCTCGGACAGGCGGGATCCAATCAGCCCCAGCATTTT. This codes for CAWSLGQAGSNQPQHF.

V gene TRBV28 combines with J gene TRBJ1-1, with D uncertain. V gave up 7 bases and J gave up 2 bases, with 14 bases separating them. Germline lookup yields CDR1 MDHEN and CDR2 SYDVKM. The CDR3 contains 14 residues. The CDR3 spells CASTVSGANTEAFF. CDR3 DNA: TGTGCCAGCACCGTTTCGGGCGCCAACACTGAAGCTTTCTTT.

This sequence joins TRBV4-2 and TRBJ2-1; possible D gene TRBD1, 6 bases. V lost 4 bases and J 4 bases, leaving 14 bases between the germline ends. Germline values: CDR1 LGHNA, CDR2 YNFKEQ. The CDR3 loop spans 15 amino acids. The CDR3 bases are TGTGCCAGCAGCCTCGGGACACTGGATTACAATGAGCAGTTCTTC. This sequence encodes CASSLGTLDYNEQFF.

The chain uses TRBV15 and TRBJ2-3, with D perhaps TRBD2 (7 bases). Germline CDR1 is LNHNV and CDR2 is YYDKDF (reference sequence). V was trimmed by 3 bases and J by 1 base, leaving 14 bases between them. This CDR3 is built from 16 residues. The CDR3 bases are TGTGCCACCAGCAGCCCTCGGGGGGCAGGCACAGATACGCAGTATTTT. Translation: CATSSPRGAGTDTQYF.

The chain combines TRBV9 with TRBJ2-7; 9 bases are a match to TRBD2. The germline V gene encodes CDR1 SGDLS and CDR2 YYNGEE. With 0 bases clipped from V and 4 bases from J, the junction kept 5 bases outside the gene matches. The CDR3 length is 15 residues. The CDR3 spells CASSVDSGSRYEQYF. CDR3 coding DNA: TGTGCCAGCAGCGTAGATAGCGGGAGTCGGTACGAGCAGTACTTC.

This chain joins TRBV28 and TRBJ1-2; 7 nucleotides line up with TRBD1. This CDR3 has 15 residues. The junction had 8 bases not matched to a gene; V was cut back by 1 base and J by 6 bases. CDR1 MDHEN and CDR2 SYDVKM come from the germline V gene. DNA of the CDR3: TGTGCCAGCAGTTTATACCAGGGGGGGAAGCATGGCTACACCTTC. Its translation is CASSLYQGGKHGYTF.

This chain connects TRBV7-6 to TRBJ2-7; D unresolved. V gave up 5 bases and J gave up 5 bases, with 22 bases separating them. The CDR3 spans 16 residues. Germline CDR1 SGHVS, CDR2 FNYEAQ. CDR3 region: CASSPDTGRSAHEQYF. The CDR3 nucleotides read TGTGCCAGCAGCCCCGATACCGGGCGATCGGCCCACGAGCAGTACTTC.

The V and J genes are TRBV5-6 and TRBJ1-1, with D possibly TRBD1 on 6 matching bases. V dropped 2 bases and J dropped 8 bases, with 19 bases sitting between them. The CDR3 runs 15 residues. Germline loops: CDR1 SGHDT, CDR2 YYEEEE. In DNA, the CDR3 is TGTGCCAGCAGCTTCTTACAGGACAGCACCTTCGAAGCTTTCTTT. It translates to CASSFLQDSTFEAFF. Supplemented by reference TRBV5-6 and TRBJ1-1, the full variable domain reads DAGVTQSPTHLIKTRGQQVTLRCSPKSGHDTVSWYQQALGQGPQFIFQYYEEEERQRGNFPDRFSGHQFPNYSSELNVNALLLGDSALYLCASSFLQDSTFEAFFGQGTRLTVV.

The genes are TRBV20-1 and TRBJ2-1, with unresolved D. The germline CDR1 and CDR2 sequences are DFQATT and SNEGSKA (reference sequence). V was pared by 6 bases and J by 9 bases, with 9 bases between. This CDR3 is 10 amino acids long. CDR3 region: CSAGRGEQFF. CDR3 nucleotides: TGCAGTGCGGGCCGCGGTGAGCAGTTCTTC.

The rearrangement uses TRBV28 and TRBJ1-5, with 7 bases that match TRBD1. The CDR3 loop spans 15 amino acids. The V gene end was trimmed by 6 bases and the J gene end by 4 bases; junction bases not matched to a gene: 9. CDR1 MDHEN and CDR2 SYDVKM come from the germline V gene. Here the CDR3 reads CASRKQGDGNQPQHF. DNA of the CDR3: TGTGCCAGCAGGAAGCAGGGGGACGGAAATCAGCCCCAGCATTTT.

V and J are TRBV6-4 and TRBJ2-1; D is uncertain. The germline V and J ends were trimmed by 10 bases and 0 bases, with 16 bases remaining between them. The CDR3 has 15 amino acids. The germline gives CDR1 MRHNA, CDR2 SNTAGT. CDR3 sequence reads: CATAGEASSYNEQFF. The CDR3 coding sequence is TGTGCCACGGCAGGAGAGGCTAGCTCCTACAATGAGCAGTTCTTC.

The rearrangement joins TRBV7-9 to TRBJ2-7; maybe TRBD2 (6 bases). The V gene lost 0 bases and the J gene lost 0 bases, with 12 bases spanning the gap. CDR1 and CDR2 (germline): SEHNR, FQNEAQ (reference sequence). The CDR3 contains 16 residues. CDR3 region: CASSLASGTSSYEQYF. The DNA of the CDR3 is TGTGCCAGCAGCTTAGCGTCCGGGACTTCCTCCTACGAGCAGTACTTC.

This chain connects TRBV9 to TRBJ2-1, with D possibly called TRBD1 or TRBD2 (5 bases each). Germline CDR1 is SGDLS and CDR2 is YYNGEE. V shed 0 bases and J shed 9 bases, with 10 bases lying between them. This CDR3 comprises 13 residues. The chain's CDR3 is CASSVADGGEQFF. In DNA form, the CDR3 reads TGTGCCAGCAGCGTAGCTGATGGGGGTGAGCAGTTCTTC.

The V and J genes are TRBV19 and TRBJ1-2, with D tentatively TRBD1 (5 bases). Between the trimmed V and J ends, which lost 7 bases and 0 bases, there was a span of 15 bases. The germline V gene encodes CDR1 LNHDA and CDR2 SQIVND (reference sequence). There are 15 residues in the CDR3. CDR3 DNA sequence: TGTGCCAGTAATACCAGGGTCGGAGCTAACTATGGCTACACCTTC. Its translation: CASNTRVGANYGYTF. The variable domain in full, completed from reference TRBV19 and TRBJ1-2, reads DGGITQSPKYLFRKEGQNVTLSCEQNLNHDAMYWYRQDPGQGLRLIYYSQIVNDFQKGDIAEGYSVSREKKESFPLTVTSAQKNPTAFYLCASNTRVGANYGYTFGSGTRLTVV.

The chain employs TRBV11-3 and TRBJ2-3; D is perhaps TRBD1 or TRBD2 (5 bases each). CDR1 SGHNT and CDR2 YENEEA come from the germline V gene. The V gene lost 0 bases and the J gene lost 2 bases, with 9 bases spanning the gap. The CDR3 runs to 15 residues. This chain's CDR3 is CASSLEGRVTDTQYF. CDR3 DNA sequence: TGTGCCAGCAGCTTAGAGGGGCGGGTCACAGATACGCAGTATTTT.

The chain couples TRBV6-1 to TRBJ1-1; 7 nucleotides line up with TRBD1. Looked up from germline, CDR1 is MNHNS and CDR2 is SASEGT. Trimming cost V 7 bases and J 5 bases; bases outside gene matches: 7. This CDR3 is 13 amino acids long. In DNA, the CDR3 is TGTGCCAGCACCCCCTCGGACAGGACTGAAGCTTTCTTT. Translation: CASTPSDRTEAFF.

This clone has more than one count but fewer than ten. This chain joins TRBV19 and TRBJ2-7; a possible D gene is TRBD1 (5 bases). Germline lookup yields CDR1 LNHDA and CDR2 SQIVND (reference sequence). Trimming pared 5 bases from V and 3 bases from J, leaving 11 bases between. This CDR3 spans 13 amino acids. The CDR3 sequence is CASSSPGRYEQYF. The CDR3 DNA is TGTGCCAGTAGTTCCCCAGGGCGCTACGAGCAGTACTTC. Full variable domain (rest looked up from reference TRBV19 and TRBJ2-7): DGGITQSPKYLFRKEGQNVTLSCEQNLNHDAMYWYRQDPGQGLRLIYYSQIVNDFQKGDIAEGYSVSREKKESFPLTVTSAQKNPTAFYLCASSSPGRYEQYFGPGTRLTVT.

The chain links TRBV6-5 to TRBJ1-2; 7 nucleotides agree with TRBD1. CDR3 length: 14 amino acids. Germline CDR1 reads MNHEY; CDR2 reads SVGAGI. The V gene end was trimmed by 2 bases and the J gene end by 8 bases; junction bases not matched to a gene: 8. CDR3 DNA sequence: TGTGCCAGCAGTTACGGGCAGGGGGATAGGGGCTACACCTTC. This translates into CASSYGQGDRGYTF.

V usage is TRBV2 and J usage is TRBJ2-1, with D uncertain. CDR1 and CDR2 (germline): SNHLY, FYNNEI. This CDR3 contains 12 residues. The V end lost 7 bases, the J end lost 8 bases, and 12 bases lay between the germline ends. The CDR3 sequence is CASIFYEDEQFF. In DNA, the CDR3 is TGTGCCAGCATTTTCTACGAGGATGAGCAGTTCTTC.